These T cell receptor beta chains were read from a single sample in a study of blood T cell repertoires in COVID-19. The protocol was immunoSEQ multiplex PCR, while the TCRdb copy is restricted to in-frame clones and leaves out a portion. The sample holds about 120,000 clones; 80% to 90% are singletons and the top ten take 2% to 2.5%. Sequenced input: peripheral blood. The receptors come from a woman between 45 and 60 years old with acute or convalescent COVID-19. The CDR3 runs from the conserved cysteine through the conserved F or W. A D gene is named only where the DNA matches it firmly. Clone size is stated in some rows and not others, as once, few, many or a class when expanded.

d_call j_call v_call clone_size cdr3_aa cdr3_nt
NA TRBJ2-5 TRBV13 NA CASSLGGTQGETQYF TGTGCCAGCAGCTTAGGGGGGACTCAAGGGGAGACCCAGTACTTC
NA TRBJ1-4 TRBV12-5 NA CASGYQDSYNEKLFF TGTGCTAGTGGTTACCAAGACAGCTATAATGAAAAACTGTTTTTT
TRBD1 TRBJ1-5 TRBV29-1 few CSVWDSPNQPQHF TGCAGCGTTTGGGACAGCCCCAATCAGCCCCAGCATTTT
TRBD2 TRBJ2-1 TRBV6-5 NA CASGGAYNEQFF TGTGCCAGCGGGGGGGCCTACAATGAGCAGTTCTTC
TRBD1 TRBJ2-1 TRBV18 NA CASSPNRQGGSYNEQFF TGTGCCAGCTCACCAAACCGACAGGGTGGCTCCTACAATGAGCAGTTCTTC
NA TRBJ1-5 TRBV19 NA CASSIGRGKPQHF TGTGCCAGTAGTATCGGAAGAGGTAAGCCCCAGCATTTT
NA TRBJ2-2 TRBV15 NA CATSEPDREDDWASAGELFF TGTGCCACCAGCGAGCCAGATAGAGAGGATGACTGGGCTAGCGCCGGGGAGCTGTTTTTT
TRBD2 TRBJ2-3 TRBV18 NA CASGRQGTSGSLGTDTQYF TGTGCCAGCGGTCGACAGGGGACTAGCGGGAGTTTGGGCACAGATACGCAGTATTTT
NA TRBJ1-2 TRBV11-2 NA CASSLEAGQGYGYTF TGTGCCAGCAGCTTAGAAGCGGGGCAAGGCTATGGCTACACCTTC
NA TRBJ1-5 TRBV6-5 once CASSNRPSGQPQHF TGTGCCAGCAGCAACCGTCCCAGCGGTCAGCCCCAGCATTTT
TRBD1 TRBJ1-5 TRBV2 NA CASHRDRGSGQPQHF TGTGCCAGTCACCGGGACAGGGGATCTGGGCAGCCCCAGCATTTT
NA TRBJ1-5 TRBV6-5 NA CASSLYWGSNQPQHF TGTGCCAGCAGTCTATACTGGGGCAGCAATCAGCCCCAGCATTTT
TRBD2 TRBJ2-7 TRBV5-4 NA CASSLGLGAGYEQYF TGTGCCAGCAGCCTAGGACTAGGGGCGGGGTACGAGCAGTACTTC
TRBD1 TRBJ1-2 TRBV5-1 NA CASSLEGQGNYGYTF TGCGCCAGCAGCCTAGAGGGACAGGGGAACTATGGCTACACCTTC
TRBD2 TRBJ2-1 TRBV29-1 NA CSVGGTSGAYSYNEQFF TGCAGCGTTGGGGGGACTAGCGGGGCCTACTCCTACAATGAGCAGTTCTTC
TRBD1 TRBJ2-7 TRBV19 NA CASKPWEGGADEQYF TGTGCCAGTAAACCTTGGGAAGGGGGCGCAGACGAGCAGTACTTC
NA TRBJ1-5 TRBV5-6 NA CASSRTAAGGPQHF TGTGCCAGCAGCCGGACGGCGGCCGGAGGGCCCCAGCATTTT
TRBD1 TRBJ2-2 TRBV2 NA CASSAGTGFTGELFF TGTGCCAGCAGTGCGGGGACAGGGTTCACCGGGGAGCTGTTTTTT
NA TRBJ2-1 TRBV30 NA CAWSPRNEQFF TGTGCCTGGAGTCCTCGCAATGAGCAGTTCTTC
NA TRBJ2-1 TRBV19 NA CASSFLTGLGSDEQFF TGTGCCAGTAGTTTCCTAACAGGGCTCGGAAGCGATGAGCAGTTCTTC
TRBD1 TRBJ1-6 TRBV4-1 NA CASSQDIGRGNSPLHF TGCGCCAGCAGCCAAGATATCGGCAGGGGGAATTCACCCCTCCACTTT
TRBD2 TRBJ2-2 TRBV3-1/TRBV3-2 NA CASSQEASGKRGELFF TGTGCCAGCAGCCAAGAGGCTAGCGGGAAAAGAGGGGAGCTGTTTTTT
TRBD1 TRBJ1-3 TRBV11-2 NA CASSIGQGIVRNTIYF TGTGCCAGCAGCATAGGACAGGGAATTGTCCGTAACACCATATATTTT
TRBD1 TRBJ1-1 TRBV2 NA CASTDGRGITEAFF TGTGCCAGCACTGATGGCAGGGGGATCACTGAAGCTTTCTTT
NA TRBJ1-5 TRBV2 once CASSVGTPDNQPQHF TGTGCCAGCAGTGTTGGGACACCGGATAATCAGCCCCAGCATTTT
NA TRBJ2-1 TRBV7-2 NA CASSLRQTYNEQFF TGTGCCAGCAGCTTAAGACAAACCTACAATGAGCAGTTCTTC
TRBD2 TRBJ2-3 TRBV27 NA CASSGLAGYTDTQYF TGTGCCAGCAGTGGACTAGCGGGATACACAGATACGCAGTATTTT
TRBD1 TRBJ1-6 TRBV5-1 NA CASSSGQGTQYNSPLHF TGCGCCAGCAGCTCGGGACAGGGGACCCAATATAATTCACCCCTCCACTTT
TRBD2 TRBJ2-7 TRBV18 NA CASSGLAGGVEQYF TGTGCCAGCTCCGGACTAGCGGGAGGTGTCGAGCAGTACTTC
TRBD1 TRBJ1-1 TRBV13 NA CASSLGLTGGSAFF TGTGCCAGCAGCTTAGGCCTGACAGGGGGATCAGCTTTCTTT
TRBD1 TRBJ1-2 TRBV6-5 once CASSSGQGYGYTF TGTGCCAGCAGCTCAGGACAGGGGTATGGCTACACCTTC
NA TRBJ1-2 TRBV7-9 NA CASSLESARGYTF TGTGCCAGCAGCTTAGAGAGTGCAAGAGGCTACACCTTC
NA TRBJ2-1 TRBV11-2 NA CASSPIARDEQFF TGTGCCAGCAGCCCCATAGCGCGGGATGAGCAGTTCTTC
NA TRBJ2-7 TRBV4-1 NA CASSQGNSLSYEQYF TGCGCCAGCAGCCAAGGTAACAGCCTCTCCTACGAGCAGTACTTC
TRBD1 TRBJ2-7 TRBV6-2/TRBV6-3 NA CASSYKGGAYEQYF TGTGCCAGCAGTTACAAAGGGGGCGCCTACGAGCAGTACTTC